This T cell receptor (beta chain) was recorded in a study of CD8 T cells in Susac syndrome. With random hexamers, 0.5 to 1 ug RNA was reverse transcribed. TCRdb re-called the immunoSEQ multiplex PCR reads with MiXCR, one entry per CDR3 protein. The repertoire holds around 150,000 distinct CDR3 sequences, with 85% to 95% as singletons. CDR1 MNHEY and CDR2 SVGAGI come from the germline V gene. The CDR3 runs to 16 residues. Trimming shortened V by 3 bases and J by 7 bases, and 19 bases separated the two germline ends. V and J are TRBV6-5 and TRBJ2-1; D is undetermined. This sequence originates from a human donor with Susac syndrome. The sample was CD4+ T cells from PBMCs. CDR3 loop: CASSYTSGRVRNEQFF. In DNA form, the CDR3 reads TGTGCCAGCAGTTATACCTCCGGAAGGGTGAGGAATGAGCAGTTCTTC.